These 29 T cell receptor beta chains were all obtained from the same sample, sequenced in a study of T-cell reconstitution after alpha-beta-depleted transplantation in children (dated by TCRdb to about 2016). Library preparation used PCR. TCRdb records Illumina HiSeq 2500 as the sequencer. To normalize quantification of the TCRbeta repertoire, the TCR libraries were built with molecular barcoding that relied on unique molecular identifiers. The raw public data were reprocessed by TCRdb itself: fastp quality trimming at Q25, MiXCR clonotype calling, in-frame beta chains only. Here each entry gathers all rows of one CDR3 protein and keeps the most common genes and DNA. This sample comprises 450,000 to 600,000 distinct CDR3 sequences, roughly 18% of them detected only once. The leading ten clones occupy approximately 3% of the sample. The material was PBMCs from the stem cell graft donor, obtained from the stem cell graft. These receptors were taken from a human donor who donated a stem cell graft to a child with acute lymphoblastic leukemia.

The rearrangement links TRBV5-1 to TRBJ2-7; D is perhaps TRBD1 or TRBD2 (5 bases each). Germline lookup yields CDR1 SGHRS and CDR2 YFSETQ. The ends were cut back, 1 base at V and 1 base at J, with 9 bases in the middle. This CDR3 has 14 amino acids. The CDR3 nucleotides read TGCGCCAGCAGCTTGTCCTGGGGGTCCTACGAGCAGTACTTC. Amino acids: CASSLSWGSYEQYF.

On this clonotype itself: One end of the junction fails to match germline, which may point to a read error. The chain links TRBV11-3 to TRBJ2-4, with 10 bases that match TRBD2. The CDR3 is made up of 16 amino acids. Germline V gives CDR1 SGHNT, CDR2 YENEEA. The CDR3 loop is CASSLGAGGPNNIQYF. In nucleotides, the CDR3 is TGTGCCAGCAGCTTAGGAGCGGGAGGGCCCAACAACATTCAGTACTTC.

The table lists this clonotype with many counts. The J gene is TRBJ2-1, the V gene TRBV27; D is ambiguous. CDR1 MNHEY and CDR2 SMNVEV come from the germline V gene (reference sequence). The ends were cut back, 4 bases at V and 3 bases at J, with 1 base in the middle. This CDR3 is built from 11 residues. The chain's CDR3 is CASSYYNEQFF. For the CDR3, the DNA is TGTGCCAGCAGTTACTACAATGAGCAGTTCTTC.

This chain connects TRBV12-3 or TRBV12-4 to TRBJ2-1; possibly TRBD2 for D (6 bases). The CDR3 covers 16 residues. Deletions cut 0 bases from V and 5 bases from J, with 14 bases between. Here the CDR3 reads CASSLAGGNPHNEQFF. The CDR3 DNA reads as TGTGCCAGCAGTTTAGCGGGAGGCAACCCCCACAATGAGCAGTTCTTC.

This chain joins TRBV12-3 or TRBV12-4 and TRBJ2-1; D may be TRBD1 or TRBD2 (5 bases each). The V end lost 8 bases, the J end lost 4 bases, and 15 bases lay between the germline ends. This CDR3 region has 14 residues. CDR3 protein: CASRDAALYNEQFF. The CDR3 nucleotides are TGTGCCAGCCGGGACGCCGCGCTGTACAATGAGCAGTTCTTC.

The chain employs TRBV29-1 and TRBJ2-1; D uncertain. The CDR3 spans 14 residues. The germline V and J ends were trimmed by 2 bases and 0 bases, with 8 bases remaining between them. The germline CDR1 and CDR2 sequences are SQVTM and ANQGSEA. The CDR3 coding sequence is TGCAGCGTTGAATCCGGAAGCTCCTACAATGAGCAGTTCTTC. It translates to CSVESGSSYNEQFF.

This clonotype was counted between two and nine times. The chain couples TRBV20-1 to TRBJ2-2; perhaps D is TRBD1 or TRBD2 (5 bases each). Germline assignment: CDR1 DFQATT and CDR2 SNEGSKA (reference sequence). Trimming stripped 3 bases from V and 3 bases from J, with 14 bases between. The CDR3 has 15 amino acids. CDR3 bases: TGCAGTGCTAGCCCTGGGACGGTATACACCGGGGAGCTGTTTTTT. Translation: CSASPGTVYTGELFF.

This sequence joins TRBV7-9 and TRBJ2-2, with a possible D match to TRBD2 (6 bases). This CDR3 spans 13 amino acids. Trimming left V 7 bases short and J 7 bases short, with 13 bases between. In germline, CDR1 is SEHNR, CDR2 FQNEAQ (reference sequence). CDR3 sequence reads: CASNRAGSGELFF. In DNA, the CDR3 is TGTGCCAGCAACCGAGCCGGGAGCGGGGAGCTGTTTTTT.

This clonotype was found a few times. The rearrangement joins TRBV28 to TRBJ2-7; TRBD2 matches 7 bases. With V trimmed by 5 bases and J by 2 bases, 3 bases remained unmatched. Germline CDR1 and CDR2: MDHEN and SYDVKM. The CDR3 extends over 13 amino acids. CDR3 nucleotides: TGTGCCAGCAGTGAGCGGGATCCCTACGAGCAGTACTTC. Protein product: CASSERDPYEQYF.

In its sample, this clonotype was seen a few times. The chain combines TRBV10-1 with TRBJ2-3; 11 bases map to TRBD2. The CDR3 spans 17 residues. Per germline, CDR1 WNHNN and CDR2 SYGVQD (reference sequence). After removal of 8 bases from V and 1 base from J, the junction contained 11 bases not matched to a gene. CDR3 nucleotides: TGCGCCAGCCTCAACTGGGGGACTAGCGGTGGCACAGATACGCAGTATTTT. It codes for CASLNWGTSGGTDTQYF.

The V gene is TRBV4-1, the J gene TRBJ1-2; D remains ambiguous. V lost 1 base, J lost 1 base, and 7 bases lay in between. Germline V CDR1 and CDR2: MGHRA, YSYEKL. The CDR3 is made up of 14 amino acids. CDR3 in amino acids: CASSQGWDNYGYTF. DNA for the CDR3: TGCGCCAGCAGCCAAGGCTGGGATAACTATGGCTACACCTTC.

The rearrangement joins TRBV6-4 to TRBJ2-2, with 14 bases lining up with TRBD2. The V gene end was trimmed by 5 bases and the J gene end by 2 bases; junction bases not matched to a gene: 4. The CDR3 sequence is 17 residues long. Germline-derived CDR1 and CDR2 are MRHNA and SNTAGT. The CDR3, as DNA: TGTGCCAGCAGTCCGGGACTAGCGGGAGATAACACCGGGGAGCTGTTTTTT. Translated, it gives CASSPGLAGDNTGELFF.

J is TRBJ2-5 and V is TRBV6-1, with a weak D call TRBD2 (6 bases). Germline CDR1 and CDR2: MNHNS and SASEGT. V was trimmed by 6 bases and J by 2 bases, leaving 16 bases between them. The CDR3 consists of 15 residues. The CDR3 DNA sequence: TGTGCCAGCAGACCCGGGACTGTACCTCAAGAGACCCAGTACTTC. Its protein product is CASRPGTVPQETQYF.

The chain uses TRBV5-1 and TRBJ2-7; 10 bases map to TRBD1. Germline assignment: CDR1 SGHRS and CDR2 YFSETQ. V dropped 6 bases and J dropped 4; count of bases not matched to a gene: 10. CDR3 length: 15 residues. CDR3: CASTRGGTGAYEQYF. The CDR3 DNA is TGCGCCAGCACCCGAGGCGGGACAGGGGCTTACGAGCAGTACTTC.

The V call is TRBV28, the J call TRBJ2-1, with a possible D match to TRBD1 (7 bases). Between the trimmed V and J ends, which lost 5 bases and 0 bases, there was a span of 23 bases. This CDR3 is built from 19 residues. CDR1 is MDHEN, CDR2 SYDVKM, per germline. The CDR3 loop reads CASSPRGGNRGSSYNEQFF. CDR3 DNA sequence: TGTGCCAGCAGTCCCAGAGGGGGGAACAGGGGTAGCTCCTACAATGAGCAGTTCTTC.

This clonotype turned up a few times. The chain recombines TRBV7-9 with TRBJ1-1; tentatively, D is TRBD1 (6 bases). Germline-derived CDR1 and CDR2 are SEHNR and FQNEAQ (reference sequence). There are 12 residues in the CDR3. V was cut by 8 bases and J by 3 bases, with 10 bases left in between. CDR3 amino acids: CASEQGHTEAFF. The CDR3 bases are TGTGCCAGCGAACAGGGCCACACTGAAGCTTTCTTT.

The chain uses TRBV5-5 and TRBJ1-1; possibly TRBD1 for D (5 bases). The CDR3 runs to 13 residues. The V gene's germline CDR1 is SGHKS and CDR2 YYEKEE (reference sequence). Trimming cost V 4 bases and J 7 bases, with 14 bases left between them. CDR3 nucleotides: TGTGCCAGCAGCCGCGGGGCAGGGCTTGAAGCTTTCTTT. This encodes CASSRGAGLEAFF.

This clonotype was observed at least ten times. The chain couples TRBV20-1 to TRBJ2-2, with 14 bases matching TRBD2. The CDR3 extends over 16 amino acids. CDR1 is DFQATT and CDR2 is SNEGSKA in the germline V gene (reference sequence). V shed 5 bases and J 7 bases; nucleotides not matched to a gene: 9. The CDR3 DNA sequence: TGCAGTGCTTCCGGGACTAGCGGGAGAGGTGGCGGGGAGCTGTTTTTT. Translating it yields CSASGTSGRGGGELFF.

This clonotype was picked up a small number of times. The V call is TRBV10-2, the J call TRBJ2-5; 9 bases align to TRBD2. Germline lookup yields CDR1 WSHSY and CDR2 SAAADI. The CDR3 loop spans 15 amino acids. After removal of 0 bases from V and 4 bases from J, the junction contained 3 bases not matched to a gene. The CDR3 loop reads CASSESTSGLETQYF. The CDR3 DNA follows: TGCGCCAGCAGTGAGTCCACTAGCGGGCTAGAGACCCAGTACTTC.

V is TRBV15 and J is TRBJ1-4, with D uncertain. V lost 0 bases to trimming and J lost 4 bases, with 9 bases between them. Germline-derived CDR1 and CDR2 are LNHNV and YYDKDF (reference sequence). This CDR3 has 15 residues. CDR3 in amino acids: CATSRDRRLNEKLFF. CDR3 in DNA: TGTGCCACCAGCAGAGATCGTAGGCTTAATGAAAAACTGTTTTTT.

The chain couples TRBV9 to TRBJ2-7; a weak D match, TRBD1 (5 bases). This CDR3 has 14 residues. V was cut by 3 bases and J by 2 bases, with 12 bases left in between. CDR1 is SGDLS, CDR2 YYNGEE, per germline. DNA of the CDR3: TGTGCCAGCAGCGACCGACCAGGGCCCTACGAGCAGTACTTC. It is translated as CASSDRPGPYEQYF.

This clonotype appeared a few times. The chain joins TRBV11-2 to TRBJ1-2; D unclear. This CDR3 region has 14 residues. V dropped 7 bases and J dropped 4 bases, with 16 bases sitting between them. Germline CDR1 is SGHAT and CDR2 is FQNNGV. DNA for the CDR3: TGTGCCAGCATGGACCGACCACTTCCCTATGGCTACACCTTC. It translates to CASMDRPLPYGYTF. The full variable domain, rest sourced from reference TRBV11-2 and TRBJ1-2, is EAGVAQSPRYKIIEKRQSVAFWCNPISGHATLYWYQQILGQGPKLLIQFQNNGVVDDSQLPKDRFSAERLKGVDSTLKIQPAKLEDSAVYLCASMDRPLPYGYTFGSGTRLTVV.

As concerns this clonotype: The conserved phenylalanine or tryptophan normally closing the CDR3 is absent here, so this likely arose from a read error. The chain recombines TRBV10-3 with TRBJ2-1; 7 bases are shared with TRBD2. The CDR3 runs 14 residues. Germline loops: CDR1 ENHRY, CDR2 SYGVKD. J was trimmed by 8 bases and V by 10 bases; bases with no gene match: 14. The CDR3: CATKGRLAQDEQFL. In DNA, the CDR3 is TGTGCCACGAAGGGGAGACTAGCACAGGATGAGCAGTTCTTG.

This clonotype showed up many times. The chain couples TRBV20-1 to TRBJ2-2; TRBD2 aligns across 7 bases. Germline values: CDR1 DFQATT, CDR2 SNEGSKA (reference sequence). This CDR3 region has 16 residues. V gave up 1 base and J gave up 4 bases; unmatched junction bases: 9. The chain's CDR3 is CSARGPSRESTGELFF. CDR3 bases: TGCAGTGCTAGAGGACCTTCGCGGGAGAGCACCGGGGAGCTGTTTTTT.

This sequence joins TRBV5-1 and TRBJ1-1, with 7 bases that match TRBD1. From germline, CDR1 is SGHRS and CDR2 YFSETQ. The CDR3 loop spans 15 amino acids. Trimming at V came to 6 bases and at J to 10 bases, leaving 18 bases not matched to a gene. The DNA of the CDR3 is TGCGCCAGCACCGCCCCCGACAGGGTAAGAGAGGGAGCTTTCTTT. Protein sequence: CASTAPDRVREGAFF.

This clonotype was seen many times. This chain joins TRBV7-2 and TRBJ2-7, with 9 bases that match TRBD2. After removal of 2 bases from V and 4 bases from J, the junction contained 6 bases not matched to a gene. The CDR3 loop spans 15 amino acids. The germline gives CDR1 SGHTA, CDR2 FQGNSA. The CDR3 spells CASSLFSGSMYEQYF. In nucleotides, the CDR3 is TGTGCCAGCAGCTTATTTAGCGGGAGTATGTACGAGCAGTACTTC.

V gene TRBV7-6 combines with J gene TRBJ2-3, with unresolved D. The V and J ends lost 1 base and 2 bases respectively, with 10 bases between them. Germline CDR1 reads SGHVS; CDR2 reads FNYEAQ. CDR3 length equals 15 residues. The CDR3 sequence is CASSLVLAPTDTQYF. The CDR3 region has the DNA TGTGCCAGCAGCTTAGTTCTGGCTCCCACAGATACGCAGTATTTT.

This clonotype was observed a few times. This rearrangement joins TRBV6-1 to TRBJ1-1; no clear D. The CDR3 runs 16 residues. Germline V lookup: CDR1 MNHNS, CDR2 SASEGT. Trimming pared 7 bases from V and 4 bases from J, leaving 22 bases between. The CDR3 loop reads CASTRDLSGDGTEAFF. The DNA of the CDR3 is TGTGCCAGCACCCGAGACCTTTCTGGGGATGGCACTGAAGCTTTCTTT.

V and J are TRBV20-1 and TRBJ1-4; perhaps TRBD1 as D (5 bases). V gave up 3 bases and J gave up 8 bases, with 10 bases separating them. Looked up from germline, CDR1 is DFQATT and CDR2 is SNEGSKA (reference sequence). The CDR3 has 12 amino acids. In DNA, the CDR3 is TGCAGTGCTAGGGCTGGGGGGGAAAAACTGTTTTTT. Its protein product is CSARAGGEKLFF.